This entry lists 15 T cell receptor beta chains sequenced from one sample in a study of blood T cell dynamics during melanoma immunotherapy. Specified time point: pre-treatment baseline. Profiling relied on immunoSEQ multiplex PCR, and the TCRdb table lists in-frame clones only, not all of them. Of 9,500 to 14,000 clones listed, approximately 87% are singletons. Source: blood, taken from a patient treated with checkpoint blockade. The receptors here all came from a human donor with melanoma.

CDR3 loop: CASSHRDNTEAFF. CDR3 coding DNA: TGTGCCAGCAGCCACCGGGACAACACTGAAGCTTTCTTT. The gene calls are TRBV7-9 and TRBJ1-1, with D possibly being TRBD1 (5 bases). Trimming took 5 bases from V and 2 from J, leaving 9 bases between them. The length of the CDR3 is 13 residues. Germline V lookup: CDR1 SEHNR, CDR2 FQNEAQ (reference sequence). Supplemented by reference TRBV7-9 and TRBJ1-1, the full variable domain reads DTGVSQNPRHKITKRGQNVTFRCDPISEHNRLYWYRQTLGQGPEFLTYFQNEAQLEKSRLLSDRFSAERPKGSFSTLEIQRTEQGDSAMYLCASSHRDNTEAFFGQGTRLTVV.

The V call is TRBV6-5, the J call TRBJ1-5; possibly TRBD1 for D (5 bases). This CDR3 spans 15 amino acids. Germline V lookup: CDR1 MNHEY, CDR2 SVGAGI. V was cut by 9 bases and J by 0 bases, with 15 bases left in between. The CDR3 coding sequence is TGTGCCAGTTCGAGGGACGGCTATAGCAATCAGCCCCAGCATTTT. Encoded protein: CASSRDGYSNQPQHF.

The chain carries TRBV19 and TRBJ2-7, with TRBD1 matching over 9 bases. The ends lost 5 bases at V and 2 bases at J; junction bases unmatched: 7. Germline assignment: CDR1 LNHDA and CDR2 SQIVND (reference sequence). The CDR3 spans 15 residues. The CDR3 spells CASSPGTGRAYEQYF. In DNA form, the CDR3 reads TGTGCCAGTAGTCCCGGGACAGGGAGAGCCTACGAGCAGTACTTC.

V and J are TRBV2 and TRBJ1-2, with a tentative D call TRBD1 (5 bases). This CDR3 has 16 residues. The V end was cut by 1 base, the J end by 2 bases, with 14 bases between. CDR1 and CDR2 (germline): SNHLY, FYNNEI. The DNA for the CDR3 is TGTGCCAGCAGTGAAGGGGTTGCAGGGTTGAACTATGGCTACACCTTC. Translating gives CASSEGVAGLNYGYTF.

This clone was counted between two and nine times. Here the CDR3 DNA reads TGTGCCAGCAGTGAATCCTGGGACGAGCAGTACTTC. This codes for CASSESWDEQYF. This chain connects TRBV2 to TRBJ2-7, with no clear D. This CDR3 is 12 amino acids long. Germline values: CDR1 SNHLY, CDR2 FYNNEI. With 2 bases removed from V and 5 bases from J, the gap between germline ends came to 7 bases. The full variable domain, in which reference TRBV2 and TRBJ2-7 provide the parts outside the CDR3, is EPEVTQTPSHQVTQMGQEVILRCVPISNHLYFYWYRQILGQKVEFLVSFYNNEISEKSEIFDDQFSVERPDGSNFTLKIRSTKLEDSAMYFCASSESWDEQYFGPGTRLTVT.

This rearrangement joins TRBV29-1 to TRBJ2-3, with D possibly TRBD2 on 5 matching bases. V lost 6 bases, J lost 1 base, and 14 bases lay in between. Germline lookup yields CDR1 SQVTM and CDR2 ANQGSEA. This CDR3 comprises 14 residues. DNA of the CDR3: TGCAGCGTCCCGGACTGGCTGGGCACAGATACGCAGTATTTT. Protein product: CSVPDWLGTDTQYF.

The J gene is TRBJ2-3, the V gene TRBV7-3; a possible D gene is TRBD2 (5 bases). Trimming pared 4 bases from V and 9 bases from J, leaving 14 bases between. Germline loops: CDR1 SGHTA, CDR2 FQGTGA. CDR3 length: 13 amino acids. CDR3 nucleotide sequence: TGTGCCAGCAGCTCCCCACCCGGAGGCACGCAGTATTTT. Translated, it gives CASSSPPGGTQYF.

The rearrangement links TRBV7-8 to TRBJ2-5; TRBD1 matches at 7 bases. J was trimmed by 5 bases and V by 6 bases; bases with no gene match: 9. Germline V gene lookup returns CDR1 SGHVS and CDR2 FQNEAQ. This CDR3 is built from 14 residues. Here the CDR3 reads CASSLDRETETQYF. The CDR3 coding sequence is TGTGCCAGCAGTCTCGACAGGGAGACGGAGACCCAGTACTTC. The variable domain in full, completed from reference TRBV7-8 and TRBJ2-5, reads GAGVSQSPRYKVAKRGQDVALRCDPISGHVSLFWYQQALGQGPEFLTYFQNEAQLDKSGLPSDRFFAERPEGSVSTLKIQRTQQEDSAVYLCASSLDRETETQYFGPGTRLLVL.

The chain is built from TRBV27 and TRBJ2-3; TRBD2 matches at 10 bases. With 1 base clipped from V and 4 bases from J, the junction kept 2 bases outside the gene matches. Germline V CDR1 and CDR2: MNHEY, SMNVEV (reference sequence). CDR3 length: 15 amino acids. CDR3 sequence (DNA): TGTGCCAGCAGTTTATATCTAGCGGGAGCAGATACGCAGTATTTT. It is translated as CASSLYLAGADTQYF.

This clone has a handful of counts. The chain links TRBV4-2 to TRBJ1-6; no reliable D call. The CDR3 length is 12 residues. CDR1 and CDR2 (germline): LGHNA, YNFKEQ. V was pared by 0 bases and J by 9 bases, with 3 bases between. CDR3 bases: TGTGCCAGCAGCCAAGACTCTTCACCCCTCCACTTT. Its protein is CASSQDSSPLHF.

The chain combines TRBV28 with TRBJ1-2; D possibly corresponds to TRBD1 (6 bases). In germline, CDR1 is MDHEN, CDR2 SYDVKM. The CDR3 spans 13 residues. V shed 4 bases and J shed 5 bases, with 11 bases lying between them. This CDR3 is CASSSVRGYGYTF. The CDR3 nucleotides are TGTGCCAGCAGTTCTGTCAGGGGATATGGCTACACCTTC.

To note about this clone: This same CDR3 is encoded by further DNA sequences in the sample. The chain links TRBV27 to TRBJ2-3; D gene unclear. The V end lost 3 bases, the J end lost 1 base, and 2 bases lay between the germline ends. The V gene's germline CDR1 is MNHEY and CDR2 SMNVEV (reference sequence). The length of the CDR3 is 12 residues. The DNA of the CDR3 is TGTGCCAGCAGTTTGGGCACAGATACGCAGTATTTT. Protein: CASSLGTDTQYF.

The CDR3 is CATSRDPGGADEQYF. For the CDR3, the DNA is TGTGCCACCAGCAGAGATCCCGGGGGAGCCGACGAGCAGTACTTC. The chain recombines TRBV15 with TRBJ2-7; TRBD2 might be the D (6 bases). This CDR3 region has 15 residues. The V end was cut by 0 bases, the J end by 5 bases, with 14 bases between. The germline gives CDR1 LNHNV, CDR2 YYDKDF (reference sequence). Full variable domain (remainder filled in from reference TRBV15 and TRBJ2-7): DAMVIQNPRYQVTQFGKPVTLSCSQTLNHNVMYWYQQKSSQAPKLLFHYYDKDFNNEADTPDNFQSRRPNTSFCFLDIRSPGLGDTAMYLCATSRDPGGADEQYFGPGTRLTVT.

As concerns this clone: This sample includes further DNA sequences coding for the same CDR3. The chain uses TRBV4-3 and TRBJ2-5, with D perhaps TRBD2 (6 bases). There are 14 residues in the CDR3. Between the trimmed V and J ends, which lost 0 bases and 5 bases, there was a span of 10 bases. In germline, CDR1 is LGHNA, CDR2 YSLEER. The CDR3 bases are TGCGCCAGCAGCCAAGATAGGAGCGGGGAGACCCAGTACTTC. Translating it yields CASSQDRSGETQYF.

The gene calls are TRBV6-5 and TRBJ1-1, with D unclear. Germline V lookup: CDR1 MNHEY, CDR2 SVGAGI. This CDR3 comprises 15 residues. Trimming pared 2 bases from V and 4 bases from J, leaving 14 bases between. As DNA, the CDR3 is TGTGCCAGCAGTTACGCCGGGCGCAGCGGCACTGAAGCTTTCTTT. Protein sequence: CASSYAGRSGTEAFF.